This T cell receptor beta chain is from a study of T cell responses to AZD1222 COVID-19 vaccine. Measured with immunoSEQ multiplex PCR; TCRdb has only the in-frame clones, and not every one. The sample lists roughly 99,000 clones, about nine tenths occurring once. The clonotype was recovered from an adult who received the AZD1222 COVID-19 vaccine. Sample: peripheral blood, taken 28 days after the second AZD1222 dose.

CDR3 residues: CASSQPGQRSEQYF. In DNA form, the CDR3 reads TGCGCCAGCAGCCAACCGGGACAGCGGAGCGAGCAGTACTTC. The J gene is TRBJ2-7, the V gene TRBV4-1; 7 bases are shared with TRBD1. The germline V gene encodes CDR1 MGHRA and CDR2 YSYEKL. The CDR3 is made up of 14 amino acids. The V segment lost 2 bases and the J segment 6 bases; nucleotides outside the gene matches: 7.